The clone carrying this T cell receptor (beta chain) showed up just once. The antigen is undetermined. Using immunoSEQ multiplex PCR, the repertoire was profiled, and TCRdb retains in-frame clones only, with some absent. The profile shows about 68,000 clones, roughly nine tenths of them singletons. This sample is part of a study of OX40 agonist ivuxolimab in advanced cancers. General observations from the study: Low clonal expansion, among the lowest seen, marked partial responders at 0.1-3.0 mg/kg.

The germline gives CDR1 GTSNPN, CDR2 SVGIG (reference sequence). CDR3 size: 15 residues. Trimming cost V 5 bases and J 4 bases; bases outside gene matches: 12. Cycle 7 day 1, cycle 4 day 1, and baseline were the timepoints at which blood was sampled. The receptor comes from an adult with an advanced solid tumor such as melanoma, head and neck, liver or kidney cancer. The rearrangement joins TRBV30 to TRBJ1-2; 8 nucleotides match TRBD1. The starting material was CD4+ or CD8+ T cells sorted from blood, obtained in a trial of the OX40 agonist ivuxolimab. This CDR3 reads CAWAHPGGAIYGYTF. For the CDR3, the DNA is TGTGCCTGGGCTCACCCAGGGGGCGCGATCTATGGCTACACCTTC. The entire variable domain, with the rest obtained from reference TRBV30 and TRBJ1-2, is as follows: SQTIHQWPATLVQPVGSPLSLECTVEGTSNPNLYWYRQAAGRGLQLLFYSVGIGQISSEVPQNLSASRPQDRQFILSSKKLLLSDSGFYLCAWAHPGGAIYGYTFGSGTRLTVV.